One T cell receptor (beta chain) is described in this entry. Its matching antigen is unknown. Time point described: persistent/refractory GD, antithyroid drugs over 5 years with positive TRAb. From RNA extracted from PBMCs, the TCR library was made. These data originate in a study of regulatory T cells in long-lasting Graves disease. Whole-study findings and limits: Investigators studied peripheral blood only, not thyroid tissue.

Assembly of TCR beta libraries relied on iRepertoire HTBI primers together with Arm-PCR of CDR3 regions. Per the study methods: Detected in the samples were roughly 60 TRBV and around 15 TRBJ segments. One entry per CDR3 protein, called by TCRdb with MiXCR from the multiplex PCR reads. The V and J calls reflect TCRdb's pipeline rather than the authors' work. The sample holds under 450,000 distinct CDR3 sequences, 23% seen once. The source of this sequence is a female donor with Graves disease. The starting material was peripheral blood mononuclear cells (PBMCs), obtained when the disease was refractory, from a patient treated with antithyroid drugs.

CDR3 region: CASSIDNTQYF. CDR3 DNA: TGTGCCAGTAGCATCGATAATACGCAGTATTTT. The rearrangement links TRBV19 to TRBJ2-3; D ambiguous. Germline assignment: CDR1 LNHDA and CDR2 SQIVND (reference sequence). CDR3 length: 11 residues. The V end lost 6 bases, the J end lost 7 bases, and 8 bases lay between the germline ends.